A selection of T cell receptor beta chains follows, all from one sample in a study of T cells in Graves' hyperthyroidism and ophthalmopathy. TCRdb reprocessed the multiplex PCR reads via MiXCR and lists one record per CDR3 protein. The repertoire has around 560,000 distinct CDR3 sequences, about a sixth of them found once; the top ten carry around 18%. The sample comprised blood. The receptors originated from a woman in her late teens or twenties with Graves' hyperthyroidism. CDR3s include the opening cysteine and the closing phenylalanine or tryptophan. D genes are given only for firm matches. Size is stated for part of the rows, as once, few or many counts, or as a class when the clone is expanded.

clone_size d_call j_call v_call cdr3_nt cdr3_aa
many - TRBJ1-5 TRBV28 TGTGCCAGCAGTTTATCGCGGGGATGGCAGCCCCAGCATTTT CASSLSRGWQPQHF
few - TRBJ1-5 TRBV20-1 TGCAGTGCTAGCATAAGGTCTTATAGCAATCAGCCCCAGCATTTT CSASIRSYSNQPQHF
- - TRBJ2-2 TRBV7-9 TGTGCCAGCAGCTTAAAGGCGGGAATAACGAACACCGGGGAGCTGTTTTTT CASSLKAGITNTGELFF
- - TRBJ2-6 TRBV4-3 TGCGCCAGCAGCCTGGAGGTCTCTGGGGCCAACGTCCTGACTTTC CASSLEVSGANVLTF
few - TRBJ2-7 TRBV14 TGTGCCAGCAGCCAAGATCTAAGGTCCGAGCAGTACTTC CASSQDLRSEQYF
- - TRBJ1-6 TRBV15 TGTGCCACCGGTCGTGTCAGTAATTCACCCCTCCACTTT CATGRVSNSPLHF
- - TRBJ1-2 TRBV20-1 TGCAGTGCTAGTCCGACCGGGGTGGGTCGCTACACCTTC CSASPTGVGRYTF
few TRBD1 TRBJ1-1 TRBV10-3 TGTGCCATCAGTGAGTCGAATACAGGGGGCGTATGGACTTTCTTT CAISESNTGGVWTFF
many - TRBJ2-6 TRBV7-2 TGTGCCAACGAGGACGCCTTCTCTGGGGCCAACGTCCTGACTTTC CANEDAFSGANVLTF
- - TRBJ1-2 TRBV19 TGTGCCAGTACTGGGGGGATCTATGGCTACACCTTC CASTGGIYGYTF
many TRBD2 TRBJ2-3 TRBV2 TGTGCCAGCAGTGTGACTAGCGGGAGATTACTTGATACGCAGTATTTT CASSVTSGRLLDTQYF
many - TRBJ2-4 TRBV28 TGTGCCAGCTCGCAGGGATTTGAAAACATTCAGTACTTC CASSQGFENIQYF
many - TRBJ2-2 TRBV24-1 TGTGCCACCAGTGATGGGACGGACACCGGGGAGCTGTTTTTT CATSDGTDTGELFF
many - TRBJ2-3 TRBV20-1 TGCAGTGCTTGGGACTCCTCTGGCACAGATACGCAGTATTTT CSAWDSSGTDTQYF
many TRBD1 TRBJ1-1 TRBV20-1 TGCAGTGCCCCCGGACAGGGGCCCTTCGTTACTGAAGCTTTCTTT CSAPGQGPFVTEAFF
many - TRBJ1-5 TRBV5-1 TGCGCCAGCAGCCCTGGGACCGCAGATCAGCCCCAGCATTTT CASSPGTADQPQHF
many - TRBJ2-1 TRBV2 TGTGCCAGCAAGGTCGGGGCTTCCAATGAGCAGTTCTTC CASKVGASNEQFF
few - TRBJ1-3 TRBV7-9 TGTGCCAGCACCATCGACGGCGCCATCCACTCTGGAAACACCATATATTTT CASTIDGAIHSGNTIYF
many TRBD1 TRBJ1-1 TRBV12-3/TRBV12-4 TGTGCCAGCAGTCCCCGAACAGGGGCCATCGGTGAAGCTTTCTTT CASSPRTGAIGEAFF
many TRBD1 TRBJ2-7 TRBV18 TGTGCCAGCTCACCGATCCAGGGGGTGGCCTACGAGCAGTACTTC CASSPIQGVAYEQYF
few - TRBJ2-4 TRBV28 TGTGCCAGCACCTCCAAAAACATTCAGTACTTC CASTSKNIQYF
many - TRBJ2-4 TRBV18 TGTGCCAGCTCACCACGTGGGAGCCCCAAAAACATTCAGTACTTC CASSPRGSPKNIQYF
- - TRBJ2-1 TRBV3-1 TGTGCCAGCAGCCAAATCACAGGGATAGGTGAGCAGTTCTTC CASSQITGIGEQFF
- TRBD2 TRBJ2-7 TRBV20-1 TGCAGTGCTCCAAGCGGGAGGAGCTCCTACGAGCAGTACTTC CSAPSGRSSYEQYF
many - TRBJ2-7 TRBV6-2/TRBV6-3 TGTGCCAGCAGTTATGGCGTGAACTCCTACGAGCAGTACTTC CASSYGVNSYEQYF
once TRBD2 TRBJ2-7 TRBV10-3 TGTGCCATCAGAGGGGCTAGCGGGAGCTTCTACGAGCAGTACTTC CAIRGASGSFYEQYF
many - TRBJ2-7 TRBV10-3 TGTGCCATCAGTGGTCAGGTAGGCCCCGAGCAGTACTTC CAISGQVGPEQYF
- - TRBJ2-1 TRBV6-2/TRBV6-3 TGTGCCAGCAGTGACCAATGGACCGACAATGAGCAGTTCTTC CASSDQWTDNEQFF
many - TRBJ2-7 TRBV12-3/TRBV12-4 TGTGCCAGCTCGCGGGGTGTACCCGGGACAGTAGTCTACGAGCAGTACTTC CASSRGVPGTVVYEQYF
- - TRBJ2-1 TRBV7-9 TGTGCCACGAATGAGCAGTTCTTC CATNEQFF
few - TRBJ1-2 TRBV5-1 TGCGCCAGCAGCCTGACTGACGATGGCTACACCTTC CASSLTDDGYTF
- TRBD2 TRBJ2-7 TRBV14 TGTGCCAGCAGCCGAAAACTAGCGCCGGCGTACGAGCAGTACTTC CASSRKLAPAYEQYF
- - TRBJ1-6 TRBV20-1 TGCAGTGCCGCTCCCCGGGGTTTCAAGGTGGGAAATCCACCCCTCCACTTT CSAAPRGFKVGNPPLHF
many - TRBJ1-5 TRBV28 TGTGCCAGCAGTTTACCTGGAGTGTCTCAGCCCCAGCATTTT CASSLPGVSQPQHF
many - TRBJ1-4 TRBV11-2 TGTGCCAGCAGCTTAGATCCAGGGAATAATGAAAAACTGTTTTTT CASSLDPGNNEKLFF
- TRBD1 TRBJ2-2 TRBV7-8 TGTGCCAGCAGTCGAACACACGGACAGGGGACCACCGGGGAGCTGTTTTTT CASSRTHGQGTTGELFF
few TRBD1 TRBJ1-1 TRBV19 TGTGCCAGTAGTATATCTCCGGGACAGGTGTACACTGAAGCTTTCTTT CASSISPGQVYTEAFF
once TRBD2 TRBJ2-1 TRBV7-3 TGTGCCAGCAGCCCGTGGACTAGCGGGGGGCACCATGAGCAGTTCTTC CASSPWTSGGHHEQFF
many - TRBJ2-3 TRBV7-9 TGTGCCAGCAGCTTAAAGTTAGGAGGTAGAAGCACAGATACGCAGTATTTT CASSLKLGGRSTDTQYF
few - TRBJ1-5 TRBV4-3 TGCGCCAGCAGCCAGGAAGACAGTAGCAATCAGCCCCAGCATTTT CASSQEDSSNQPQHF